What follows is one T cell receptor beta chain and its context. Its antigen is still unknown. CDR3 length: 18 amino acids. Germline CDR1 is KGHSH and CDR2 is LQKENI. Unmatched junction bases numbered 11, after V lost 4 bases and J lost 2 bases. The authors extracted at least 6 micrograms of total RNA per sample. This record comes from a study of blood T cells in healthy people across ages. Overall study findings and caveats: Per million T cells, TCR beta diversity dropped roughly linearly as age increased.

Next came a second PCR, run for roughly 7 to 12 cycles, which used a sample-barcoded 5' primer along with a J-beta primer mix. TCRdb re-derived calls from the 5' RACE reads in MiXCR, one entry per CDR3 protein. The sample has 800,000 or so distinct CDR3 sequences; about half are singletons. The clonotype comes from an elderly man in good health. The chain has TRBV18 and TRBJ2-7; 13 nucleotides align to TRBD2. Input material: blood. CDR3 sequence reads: CASSLTTGTSGNTYEQYF. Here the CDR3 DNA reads TGTGCCAGCTCACTAACGACCGGGACTAGCGGGAACACCTACGAGCAGTACTTC.